This TCR beta chain stems from a study of cytomegalovirus exposure and HLA in healthy donors (TCRdb year 2017). Some background on the complete study: According to an earlier analysis of around 600 of the donors, about 179 million T cells yielded roughly 110 million unique TCR beta sequences and around 280 Gb of sequence data. The study was designed to test whether signatures of past pathogen exposure could be identified by cataloging public T cell receptors. The study combined high-throughput TCR immunosequencing, statistical association of individual TCRs with disease status, and machine learning to predict cytomegalovirus infection status. An earlier analysis of 587 of the donors used high-throughput TCR beta sequencing to judge whether each TCR beta V gene segment behaved as functional or pseudogenic. Donor age, sex, ethnicity and CMV serostatus were compiled together with the repertoire data. A later genetic analysis used genome-wide SNP genotypes for about 65% of the roughly 700 donors, treating that subset as a discovery cohort. Both class I and class II loci were covered by HLA typing, at four-digit resolution. All discovery cohort repertoires had been generated on a single sequencing platform. Besides the first cohort of some 670 subjects, a separate validation cohort made up of 120 different subjects was used. In a later analysis, previously published TCR beta repertoires from several hundred donors were re-analyzed and high-resolution HLA genotyping was added so that TCR occurrence patterns could be studied. In the later analysis, no new phenotypic data were used to find candidate immune exposures; instead, reliance was placed on TCR beta sequences and their occurrence across donors. Of the approximately 400 genotyped donors, 75% to 85% were placed in the genetic ancestry cluster associated with self-reported Caucasian donors. Among under 450 genotyped donors of the cohort, an average of approximately 240,000 unique TCR beta nucleotide sequences were sequenced per donor, around 18% of them non-productive. Typing coverage differed by locus: A, B, C, DRB1 and DQB1 were typed in roughly 620-630 donors, DQA1 in around 500, DPA1 in around 580, and DPB1 in just under 490. An early release covering roughly 640 HLA-typed donors comprised 250 to 350 gigabases of sequencing data and tens of millions of unique TCR sequences. Because of strong linkage in the cohort, a few DR-DQ haplotypes were treated as single units for association and clustering. The study profiled the T cell repertoires of hundreds of subjects by immunosequencing and related them to cytomegalovirus serostatus.

The library was obtained by the immunoSEQ multiplex PCR assay. A mixture of 60 forward primers for TCR Vbeta segments and 13 reverse primers for TCR Jbeta segments was used in the multiplex PCR. The CDR3 region of rearranged TCR beta genes was amplified from genomic DNA with a multiplex PCR assay. The amplified TCR beta libraries were sequenced on the Illumina HiSeq System as 87-base-pair reads. Per the authors' processing: In a later analysis, tens of millions of unique TCR beta chains were counted across the 500 to 850 repertoires, and around 10 million of these chains were shared by at least two donors. Raw reads were error-corrected and collapsed into unique sequences by a nearest-neighbor algorithm in which closely related sequences were merged to remove PCR and sequencing errors. To assign V, D and J gene segments, CDR3 sequences were aligned to IMGT reference sequences. Each retained sequence needed at least a six-nucleotide match to both a V gene segment and a J gene segment. A rearrangement counted as productive if the CDR3 had no stop codons and remained in frame with V and J, and every other rearrangement counted as non-productive. CDR3 was defined by IMGT convention, running from the second conserved V-encoded cysteine to the conserved J-encoded phenylalanine. In an earlier analysis of approximately 590 of the donors, sequences lacking an unambiguous match to a single V gene segment were excluded. In an earlier analysis of approximately 550 of the donors, V segments were called functional above 56.7% productive rearrangements and were called segregating when the between-donor standard deviation exceeded 5%. To diagnose cytomegalovirus status from the catalog of TCR beta chain sequences, a statistical classification framework was built. In a later analysis, V and J genes were assigned by comparing TCR nucleotide sequences against IMGT/GENE-DB human TR gene sequences. Using the TCRdist pipeline, a later analysis assigned CDR3 sequences along with most-parsimonious VDJ recombination scenarios. In a later analysis, each TCR beta chain was defined by its CDR3 amino acid sequence together with its V-gene family, and reads lacking a unique V-gene family were excluded. A later analysis removed 550 to 650 highly shared, low-generation-probability nucleotide sequences to deal with suspected cross-contamination and a sequencing artifact. For each public chain, a later analysis derived a clonal expansion index from normalized ranks of inferred template counts within each repertoire. In a later analysis, generation probabilities were computed with a VDJ recombination model fitted to out-of-frame rearrangements, and the resulting probabilities were checked against IGoR. In a later analysis, hypergeometric tests were used to score TCR-TCR, TCR-HLA and TCR-CMV co-occurrence, with a repertoire-size bias correction applied to TCR pairs. False discovery rates were estimated in a later analysis by permuting HLA or CMV assignments 20 times. In a later analysis, co-occurring TCRs were grouped with DBSCAN, and TCRdist sequence similarity was added when clustering was performed within HLA-allele-positive subsets. Co-occurrence clustering excluded repertoires with fewer than 30,000 or more than 120,000 public chains, plus five with anomalous nucleotide sharing. The table was pulled from immuneACCESS by TCRdb, which kept in-frame rearrangements only. Such tables lose some clones; where checked, under half of the loss comes from unresolved V genes, and the rest has no known cause. V, J and clone size reflect that table, while D and trimming were determined from the DNA. A total of approximately 140,000 clones appear in this sample, around 65% of them only once. Together, the top ten hold around 1.8% of the sample.

With regard to this clone: Its target antigen remains unknown. No per-base quality is available; no much larger clone lies one base away.

CDR1 is given as SGHTA and CDR2 as FQGNSA, both from the germline V gene. The CDR3 spans 15 residues, from the cysteine through the phenylalanine. The only DNA kept is the CDR3, 45 bases in frame from the first base. The germline ends are 14 bases apart after V is trimmed by 3 bases and J by 3 bases. General study outcomes and caveats: The cohort was sequenced for TCR beta chains only, and without alpha or paired-chain data the features that could be detected were limited. The study gave a list of 150 to 200 TCR beta chains associated with cytomegalovirus. The sequencing pipeline was judged likely to have produced a cluster of highly shared sequence variants as a technical artifact. Most TCR sequences were seen in very few donors, while some public TCRs were found in many individuals. In vitro tests confirmed that a few of the cytomegalovirus-associated TCR beta chains recognize cytomegalovirus antigens. In a later analysis, most CMV-associated TCR beta chains were found to appear HLA-restricted, with HLA associations seemingly driven largely by CMV exposure. Strong co-occurrence of HLA alleles, especially DR and DQ, made assigning TCR associations to individual alleles difficult. Some IMGT-functional V segments, including TRBV6-2 and TRBV6-3, could not be told apart with the 87-base-pair reads, so those segments were excluded. Presence/absence analyses assumed roughly uniform sequencing depth across donors, an assumption that may not hold. In a later analysis, TCR association rates were found to vary across HLA loci, with the most associated TCRs seen for DRB1 alleles and the fewest for HLA-C alleles. In a later analysis, HLA-associated TCR beta chains were found to be more clonally expanded and to have lower generation probabilities than equally common non-associated chains. Linkage disequilibrium might explain the correlated functional status among segregating V segments, but an unknown experimental factor could not be ruled out. The authors suggested that the approach could potentially be generalized to other disease states and immunological phenotypes. In an earlier analysis of about 600 of the donors, most TCR beta V segments appeared in productive rearrangements about 90% or about 30% of the time, broadly matching IMGT annotations. Several of the top co-occurrence clusters appeared to be linked to parvovirus B19, influenza, CMV and Epstein-Barr virus, according to a later analysis. Cytomegalovirus status was reported to be diagnosed by the classifier with high specificity and sensitivity in both the original and validation cohorts. The only immune exposure information available for the cohort was CMV serostatus. Because counts were too low, about 17 rarely observed V segments, including chromosome 9 orphons, were excluded from the earlier analysis of a few hundred of the donors. A further reported finding was that TCR beta sequences accurately predicted the HLA-A and HLA-B alleles for most subjects in the first cohort. HLA typing was unavailable for some donors at each locus, so association tests used only the typed subset. A later genetic analysis associated a missense DCLRE1C variant with V-gene and J-gene trimming of TCR beta chains, and an independent cohort replicated the association. In a later genetic analysis, fewer N-insertions in productive TCRs were reported among donors in an Asian-associated ancestry cluster than the roughly 640-donor mean. At a false discovery rate of 0.05, a later analysis linked 16,951 TCR beta sequences to specific HLA alleles.

The cohort was made up of about 610 healthy bone marrow donors. At the time of sampling, all cohort members were nominally healthy, though unrecorded immune exposures were likely present. The donor tested CMV seronegative and was one of the 352 seronegative cohort members. Every donor gave a peripheral blood sample, and the peripheral blood mononuclear cells from that sample were used for TCR beta sequencing. Genomic DNA extraction from the blood cell samples was performed with the Qiagen DNeasy Blood Extraction Kit. The clonotype was recovered from a male donor in good health and CMV-seronegative. This sequence uses TRBV7-2 and TRBJ2-5; 6 matching bases give a weak D call of TRBD1. Input material: PBMCs. The encoded CDR3 is CASSFSRGLEETQYF. Read as DNA, the sequence is TGTGCCAGCAGCTTTAGCAGGGGCCTGGAAGAGACCCAGTACTTC.